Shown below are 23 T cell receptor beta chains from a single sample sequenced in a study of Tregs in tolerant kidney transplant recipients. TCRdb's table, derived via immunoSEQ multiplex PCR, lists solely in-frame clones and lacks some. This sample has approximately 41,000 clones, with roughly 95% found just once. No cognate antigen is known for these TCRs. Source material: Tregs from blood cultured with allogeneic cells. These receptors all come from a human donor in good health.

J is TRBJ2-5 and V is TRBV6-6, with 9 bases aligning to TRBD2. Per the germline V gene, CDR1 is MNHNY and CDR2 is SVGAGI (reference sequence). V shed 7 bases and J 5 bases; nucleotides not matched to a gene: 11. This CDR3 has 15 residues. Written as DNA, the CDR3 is TGTGCCAGCATACTTAGCGGGGGCCGCCCCGAGACCCAGTACTTC. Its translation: CASILSGGRPETQYF.

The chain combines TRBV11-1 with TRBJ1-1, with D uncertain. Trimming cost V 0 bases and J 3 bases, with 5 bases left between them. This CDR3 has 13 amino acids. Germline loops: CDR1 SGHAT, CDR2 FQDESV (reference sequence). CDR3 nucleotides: TGTGCCAGCAGCTTAGCGCGTTACACTGAAGCTTTCTTT. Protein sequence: CASSLARYTEAFF.

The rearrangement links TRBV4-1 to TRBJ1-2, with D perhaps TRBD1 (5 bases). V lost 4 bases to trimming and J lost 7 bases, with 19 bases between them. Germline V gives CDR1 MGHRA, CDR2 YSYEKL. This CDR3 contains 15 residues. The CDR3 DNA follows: TGCGCCAGCAGCCCCACATGGGGGATTAGCAGTGGCTACACCTTC. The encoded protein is CASSPTWGISSGYTF.

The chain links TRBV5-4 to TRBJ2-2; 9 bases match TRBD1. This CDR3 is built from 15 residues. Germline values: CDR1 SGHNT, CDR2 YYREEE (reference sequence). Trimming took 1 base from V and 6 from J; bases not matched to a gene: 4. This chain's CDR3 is CASSLRTGDAGELFF. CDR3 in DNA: TGTGCCAGCAGCTTGCGGACAGGGGATGCCGGGGAGCTGTTTTTT.

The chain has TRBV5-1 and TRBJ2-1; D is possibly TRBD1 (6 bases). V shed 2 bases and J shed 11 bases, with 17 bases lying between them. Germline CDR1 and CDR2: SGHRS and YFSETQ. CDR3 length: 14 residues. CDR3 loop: CASSFFALRDKQFF. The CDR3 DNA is TGCGCCAGCAGCTTTTTCGCTTTAAGGGACAAGCAGTTCTTC.

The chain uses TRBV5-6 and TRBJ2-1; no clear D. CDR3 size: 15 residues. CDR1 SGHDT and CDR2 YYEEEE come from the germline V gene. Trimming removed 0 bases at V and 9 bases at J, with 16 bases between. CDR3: CASSLGANQLGEQFF. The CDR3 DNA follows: TGTGCCAGCAGCTTGGGAGCGAATCAGTTGGGTGAGCAGTTCTTC.

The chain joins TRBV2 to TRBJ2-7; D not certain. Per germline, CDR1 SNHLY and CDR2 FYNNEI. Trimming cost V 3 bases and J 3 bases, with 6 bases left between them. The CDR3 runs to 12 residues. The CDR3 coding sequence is TGTGCCAGCAGTGACACCTACTACGAGCAGTACTTC. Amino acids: CASSDTYYEQYF.

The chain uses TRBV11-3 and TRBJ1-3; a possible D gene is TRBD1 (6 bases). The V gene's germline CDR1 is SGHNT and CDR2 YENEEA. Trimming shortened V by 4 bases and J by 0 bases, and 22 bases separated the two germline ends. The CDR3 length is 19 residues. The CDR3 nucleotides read TGTGCCAGCAGCTCTAACTGGACGGCAGGGGCCAACTCTGGAAACACCATATATTTT. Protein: CASSSNWTAGANSGNTIYF.

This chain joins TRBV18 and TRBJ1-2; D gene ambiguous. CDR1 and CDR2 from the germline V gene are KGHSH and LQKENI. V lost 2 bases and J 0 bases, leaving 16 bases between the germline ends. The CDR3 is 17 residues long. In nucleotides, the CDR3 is TGTGCCAGCTCACCATCAGCCGGGGTGTTTTCTAACTATGGCTACACCTTC. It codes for CASSPSAGVFSNYGYTF.

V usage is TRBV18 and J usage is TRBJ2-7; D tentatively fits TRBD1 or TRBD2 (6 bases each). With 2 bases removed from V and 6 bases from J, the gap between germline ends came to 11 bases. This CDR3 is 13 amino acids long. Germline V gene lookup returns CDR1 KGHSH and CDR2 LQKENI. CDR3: CASSPKQGGEQYF. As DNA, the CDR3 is TGTGCCAGCTCACCAAAACAGGGAGGCGAGCAGTACTTC.

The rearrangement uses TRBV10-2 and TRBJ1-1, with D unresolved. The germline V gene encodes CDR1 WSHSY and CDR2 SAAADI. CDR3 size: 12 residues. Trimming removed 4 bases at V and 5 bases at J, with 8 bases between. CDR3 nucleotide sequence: TGCGCCAGCAGTGGAAAGGAGACTGAAGCTTTCTTT. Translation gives CASSGKETEAFF.

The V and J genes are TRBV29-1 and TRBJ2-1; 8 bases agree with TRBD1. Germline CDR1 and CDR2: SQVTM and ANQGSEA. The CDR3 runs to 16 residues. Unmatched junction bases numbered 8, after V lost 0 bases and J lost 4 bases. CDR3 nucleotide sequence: TGCAGCGTTGAAGATCGCACAGGGGGTCGGTACAATGAGCAGTTCTTC. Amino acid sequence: CSVEDRTGGRYNEQFF.

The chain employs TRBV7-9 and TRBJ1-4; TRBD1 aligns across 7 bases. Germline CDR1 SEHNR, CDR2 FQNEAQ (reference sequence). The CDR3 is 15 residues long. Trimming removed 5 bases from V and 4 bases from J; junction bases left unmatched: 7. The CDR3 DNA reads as TGTGCCAGCAGCCCCAGGGGGGGTCTTAATGAAAAACTGTTTTTT. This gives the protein CASSPRGGLNEKLFF.

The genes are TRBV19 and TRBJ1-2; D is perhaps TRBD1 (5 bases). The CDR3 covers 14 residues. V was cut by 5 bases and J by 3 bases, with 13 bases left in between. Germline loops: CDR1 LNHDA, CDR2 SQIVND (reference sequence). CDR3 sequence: CASSPPTEYYGYTF. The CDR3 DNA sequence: TGTGCCAGTAGTCCCCCGACAGAGTACTATGGCTACACCTTC.

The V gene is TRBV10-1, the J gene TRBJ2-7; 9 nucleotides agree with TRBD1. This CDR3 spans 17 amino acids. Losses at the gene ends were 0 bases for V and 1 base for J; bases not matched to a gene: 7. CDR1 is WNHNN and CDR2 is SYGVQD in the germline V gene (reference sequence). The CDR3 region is CASSESLGQGISYEQYF. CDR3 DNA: TGCGCCAGCAGTGAGTCACTGGGACAGGGTATTTCCTACGAGCAGTACTTC.

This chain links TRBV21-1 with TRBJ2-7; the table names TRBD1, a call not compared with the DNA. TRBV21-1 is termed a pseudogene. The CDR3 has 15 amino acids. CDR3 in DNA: TGTGCCAGCAGCAACTACAGGGTAACTCGGGTCGAGCAGTACTTC. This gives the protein CASSNYRVTRVEQYF.

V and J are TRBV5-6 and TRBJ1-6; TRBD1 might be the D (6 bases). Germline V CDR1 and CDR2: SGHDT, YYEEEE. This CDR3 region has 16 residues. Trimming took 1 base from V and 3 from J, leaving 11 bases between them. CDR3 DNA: TGTGCCAGCAGCTTGTCACAGGGAGTCTATAATTCACCCCTCCACTTT. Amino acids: CASSLSQGVYNSPLHF.

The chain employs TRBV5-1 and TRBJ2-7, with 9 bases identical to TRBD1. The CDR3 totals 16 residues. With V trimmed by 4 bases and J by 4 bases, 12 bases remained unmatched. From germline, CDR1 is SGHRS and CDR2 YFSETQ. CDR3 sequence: CASSPFGGTGMYEQYF. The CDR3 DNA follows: TGCGCCAGCAGCCCTTTTGGGGGGACAGGGATGTACGAGCAGTACTTC.

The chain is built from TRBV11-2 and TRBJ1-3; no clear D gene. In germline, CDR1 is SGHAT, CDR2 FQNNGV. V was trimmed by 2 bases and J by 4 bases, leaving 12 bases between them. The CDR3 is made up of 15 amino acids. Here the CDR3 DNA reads TGTGCCAGCAGCTTATGGGAAACGTCAGGAAACACCATATATTTT. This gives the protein CASSLWETSGNTIYF.

The CDR3 nucleotides are TGTGCCAGCAGTGAAAATAGCGGGGGGCCCCCAGAGACCCAGTACTTC. Residues: CASSENSGGPPETQYF. The chain recombines TRBV25-1 with TRBJ2-5; 10 positions match TRBD2. The length of the CDR3 is 16 residues. The ends lost 2 bases at V and 4 bases at J; junction bases unmatched: 7. Germline assignment: CDR1 MGHDK and CDR2 SYGVNS.

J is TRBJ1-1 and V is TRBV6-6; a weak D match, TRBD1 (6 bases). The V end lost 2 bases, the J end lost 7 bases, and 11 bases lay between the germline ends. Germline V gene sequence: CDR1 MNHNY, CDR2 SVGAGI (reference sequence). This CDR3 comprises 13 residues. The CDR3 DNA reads TGTGCCAGCAGTTACCGGGGGCGGGGTGAAGCTTTCTTT. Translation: CASSYRGRGEAFF.

The CDR3 loop reads CASSPGQEPLHGYTF. CDR3 coding DNA: TGTGCCAGCTCACCCGGACAGGAGCCGCTCCATGGCTACACCTTC. The chain is built from TRBV18 and TRBJ1-2, with TRBD1 identical over 7 bases. Germline V gene data show CDR1 as KGHSH and CDR2 as LQKENI. J was trimmed by 6 bases and V by 3 bases; bases with no gene match: 10. This CDR3 comprises 15 residues.

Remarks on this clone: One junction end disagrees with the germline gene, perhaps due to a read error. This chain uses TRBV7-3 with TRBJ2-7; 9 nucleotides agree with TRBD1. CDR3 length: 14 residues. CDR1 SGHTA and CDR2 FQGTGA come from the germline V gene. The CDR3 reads CASSLTGQGYEQYF. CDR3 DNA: TGTGCCAGCAGCCTAACGGGACAGGGCTACGAGCAGTACTTC.